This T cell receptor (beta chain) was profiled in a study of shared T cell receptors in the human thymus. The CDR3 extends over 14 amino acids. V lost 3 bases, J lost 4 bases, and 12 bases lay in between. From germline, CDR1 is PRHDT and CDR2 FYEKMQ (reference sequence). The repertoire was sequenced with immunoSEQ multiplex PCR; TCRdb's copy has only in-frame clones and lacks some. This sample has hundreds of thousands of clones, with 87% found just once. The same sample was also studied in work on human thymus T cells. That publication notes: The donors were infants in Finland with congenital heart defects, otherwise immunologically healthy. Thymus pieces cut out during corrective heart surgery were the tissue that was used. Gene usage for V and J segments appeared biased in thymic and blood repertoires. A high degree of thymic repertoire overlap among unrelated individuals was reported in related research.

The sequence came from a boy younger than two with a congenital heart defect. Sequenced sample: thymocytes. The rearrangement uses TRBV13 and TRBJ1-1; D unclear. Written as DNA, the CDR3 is TGTGCCAGCAGCTTGGAAGAGGGTGGCACTGAAGCTTTCTTT. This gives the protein CASSLEEGGTEAFF.